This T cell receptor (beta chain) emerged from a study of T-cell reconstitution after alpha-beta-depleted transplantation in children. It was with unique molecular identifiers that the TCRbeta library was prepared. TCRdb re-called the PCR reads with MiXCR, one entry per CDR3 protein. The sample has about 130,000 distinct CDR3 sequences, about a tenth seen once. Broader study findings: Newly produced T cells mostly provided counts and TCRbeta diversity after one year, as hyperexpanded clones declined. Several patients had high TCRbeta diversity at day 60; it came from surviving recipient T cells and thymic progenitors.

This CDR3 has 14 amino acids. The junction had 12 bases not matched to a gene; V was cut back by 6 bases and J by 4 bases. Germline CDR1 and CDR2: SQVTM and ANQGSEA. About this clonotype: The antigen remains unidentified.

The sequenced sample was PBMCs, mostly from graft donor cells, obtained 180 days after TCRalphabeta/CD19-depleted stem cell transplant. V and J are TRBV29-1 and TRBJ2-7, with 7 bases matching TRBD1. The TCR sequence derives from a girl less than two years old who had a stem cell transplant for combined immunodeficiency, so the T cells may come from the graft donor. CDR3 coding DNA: TGCAGCGTGATAGGGGGACAGACTATATACGAGCAGTACTTC. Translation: CSVIGGQTIYEQYF.